The 5 T cell receptor beta chains presented below share a single source sample, sequenced in a study of regulatory T cells in long-lasting Graves disease. Arm-PCR of CDR3 regions and iRepertoire HTBI primers were the basis on which TCR beta libraries were built. TCRdb passed the multiplex PCR reads through MiXCR, listing each CDR3 protein once. The sample comprises 620,000 or so distinct CDR3 sequences, roughly 15% of which are singletons, and approximately 18% rests with the top ten. The time point here: newly diagnosed GD, antithyroid drugs for less than 3 months. Generation of the TCR library employed RNA extracted from PBMCs. Separately, the same data were catalogued under a study of T cells in Graves' hyperthyroidism and ophthalmopathy.

The source was peripheral blood mononuclear cells (PBMCs), collected at new diagnosis, from a patient treated with antithyroid drugs. The source is a woman in her twenties or thirties with Graves disease.

This clonotype was detected ten times or more. The V and J genes are TRBV6-2 or TRBV6-3 and TRBJ2-5; D remains ambiguous. This CDR3 contains 13 residues. V lost 2 bases and J 5 bases, leaving 9 bases between the germline ends. Germline values: CDR1 MNHEY, CDR2 SVGEGT. The DNA for the CDR3 is TGTGCCAGCAGTTACGCCTTCGGGGAGACCCAGTACTTC. Amino acids: CASSYAFGETQYF.

The rearrangement joins TRBV6-1 to TRBJ2-3; TRBD1 aligns across 8 bases. With V trimmed by 6 bases and J by 1 base, 6 bases remained unmatched. Looked up from germline, CDR1 is MNHNS and CDR2 is SASEGT. CDR3 length: 15 amino acids. The CDR3 loop reads CASSRTGSGTDTQYF. The CDR3 DNA follows: TGTGCCAGCAGCCGGACAGGGAGCGGCACAGATACGCAGTATTTT.

This clonotype has a count of ten or more. This chain uses TRBV6-1 with TRBJ1-3; D gene uncertain. Trimming cost V 8 bases and J 8 bases, with 13 bases left between them. Germline lookup yields CDR1 MNHNS and CDR2 SASEGT. The CDR3 contains 12 residues. The CDR3 region has the DNA TGTGCCAGCTTTACCGGGGAGGACACCATATATTTT. Encoded protein: CASFTGEDTIYF.

This chain uses TRBV19 with TRBJ1-5; D gene ambiguous. The CDR3 spans 15 residues. V lost 3 bases and J 2 bases, leaving 11 bases between the germline ends. CDR1 LNHDA and CDR2 SQIVND come from the germline V gene (reference sequence). The CDR3 DNA reads TGTGCCAGTAGTATCATGGGCAACGGCAATCAGCCCCAGCATTTT. Residues: CASSIMGNGNQPQHF.

The chain links TRBV6-1 to TRBJ2-7, with 7 bases identical to TRBD1. Trimming took 5 bases from V and 4 from J; bases not matched to a gene: 8. This CDR3 contains 14 residues. Germline V gives CDR1 MNHNS, CDR2 SASEGT. The CDR3 DNA reads TGTGCCAGCAGTATTACGACAGGGCCGTACGAGCAGTACTTC. Translated, it gives CASSITTGPYEQYF.